Following are 19 T cell receptor beta chains from one sample sequenced in a study of human T cells and chemical hapten exposure. TCRdb re-called the RACE reads with MiXCR, one entry per CDR3 protein. In the table there are roughly 71,000 distinct CDR3 sequences, around 10% of which are singletons. The time point: patch test 3, about 24 weeks after DPC sensitization. Documented treatment: therapeutic diphenylcyclopropenone sensitization with weekly scalp DPC. Sequenced here: whole blood, sampled in connection with sensitization to the hapten diphenylcyclopropenone (DPC). The receptor source for this set is a woman between 45 and 65 years old with alopecia areata. Some clones in this sample may be carry-over from other donors' samples.

This clonotype was seen at least ten times. The chain couples TRBV11-2 to TRBJ2-1; 9 bases match TRBD1. Germline V gene data show CDR1 as SGHAT and CDR2 as FQNNGV. There are 15 residues in the CDR3. J gave up 3 bases and V 1 base, and 1 base lay outside the gene matches. This chain's CDR3 is CASSLVGQGYNEQFF. CDR3 coding DNA: TGTGCCAGCAGCTTAGTGGGACAGGGCTACAATGAGCAGTTCTTC.

This clonotype was observed many times. This chain uses TRBV2 with TRBJ1-5, with 7 bases fitting TRBD1. Trimming removed 7 bases from V and 3 bases from J; junction bases left unmatched: 6. The CDR3 spans 14 residues. The germline gives CDR1 SNHLY, CDR2 FYNNEI. The CDR3, as DNA: TGTGCCAGCACCCAAGACAGGGTCAATCAGCCCCAGCATTTT. Its translation: CASTQDRVNQPQHF.

In its sample, this clonotype was seen a few times. CDR3 DNA: TGTGCCAGCAGTTACAGGCTCCAGCTGAACACTGAAGCTTTCTTT. Amino acids: CASSYRLQLNTEAFF. V gene TRBV6-2 or TRBV6-3 combines with J gene TRBJ1-1; D is unclear. The CDR3 loop spans 15 amino acids. The germline V and J ends were trimmed by 2 bases and 0 bases, with 10 bases remaining between them. CDR1 is MNHEY and CDR2 is SVGEGT in the germline V gene.

This chain uses TRBV18 with TRBJ2-1; D uncertain. The V and J ends lost 3 bases and 9 bases respectively, with 15 bases between them. This CDR3 has 14 amino acids. CDR1 is KGHSH, CDR2 LQKENI, per germline. The CDR3, as DNA: TGTGCCAGCTCACCGGAGCCGCGCAGGATTGAGCAGTTCTTC. This translates into CASSPEPRRIEQFF.

Comment on this clonotype: A read error may explain this, as a much larger clone is one base away. J is TRBJ2-7 and V is TRBV27, with 7 bases fitting TRBD2. Per germline, CDR1 MNHEY and CDR2 SMNVEV (reference sequence). Trimming cost V 3 bases and J 5 bases; bases outside gene matches: 10. The CDR3 is made up of 15 amino acids. The CDR3 DNA reads as TGTGCCAGCAGTTTGCAGGGAGGGTATGGGAACGAGCAGTACTTC. It yields the protein CASSLQGGYGNEQYF.

The V call is TRBV6-2 or TRBV6-3, the J call TRBJ1-2; no clear D. The V end lost 6 bases, the J end lost 0 bases, and 11 bases lay between the germline ends. The V gene's germline CDR1 is MNHEY and CDR2 SVGEGT. The CDR3 spans 14 residues. CDR3 in DNA: TGTGCCAGCAGGACCCCCGGGGCTAACTATGGCTACACCTTC. Encoded protein: CASRTPGANYGYTF.

The chain couples TRBV28 to TRBJ2-5, with no clear D. This CDR3 has 13 amino acids. Germline V gives CDR1 MDHEN, CDR2 SYDVKM. V was clipped by 5 bases and J by 5 bases, with 12 bases between them. This chain's CDR3 is CASSLGGTETQYF. CDR3 coding DNA: TGTGCCAGCAGTCTGGGCGGAACGGAGACCCAGTACTTC.

CDR3 residues: CASSPQYNSPLHF. CDR3 bases: TGTGCCAGCAGCCCCCAGTATAATTCACCCCTCCACTTT. This rearrangement joins TRBV28 to TRBJ1-6; D is undetermined. The V end was cut by 6 bases, the J end by 4 bases, with 7 bases between. CDR1 and CDR2 from the germline V gene are MDHEN and SYDVKM. The CDR3 totals 13 residues.

V gene TRBV5-5 combines with J gene TRBJ2-7, with 7 bases lining up with TRBD2. There are 13 residues in the CDR3. Germline CDR1 SGHKS, CDR2 YYEKEE (reference sequence). The V gene end was trimmed by 6 bases and the J gene end by 3 bases; junction bases not matched to a gene: 6. The CDR3 DNA reads TGTGCCAGCAACCCGGGACTAAACTACGAGCAGTACTTC. Translating gives CASNPGLNYEQYF.

V gene TRBV9 combines with J gene TRBJ2-1, with a tentative D call TRBD2 (6 bases). The CDR3 consists of 15 residues. Looked up from germline, CDR1 is SGDLS and CDR2 is YYNGEE. V lost 7 bases, J lost 2 bases, and 16 bases lay in between. In nucleotides, the CDR3 is TGTGCCAGCGGCCCGGGACTCGGGACCTACAATGAGCAGTTCTTC. Protein sequence: CASGPGLGTYNEQFF. The full variable domain, completed using reference TRBV9 and TRBJ2-1, is DSGVTQTPKHLITATGQRVTLRCSPRSGDLSVYWYQQSLDQGLQFLIQYYNGEERAKGNILERFSAQQFPDLHSELNLSSLELGDSALYFCASGPGLGTYNEQFFGPGTRLTVL.

This clonotype was counted a few times. V and J are TRBV25-1 and TRBJ1-1; tentatively, D is TRBD1 (5 bases). The CDR3 runs 14 residues. Trimming took off 3 bases at V and 5 bases at J, with 13 bases between the two ends. Germline loops: CDR1 MGHDK, CDR2 SYGVNS. The CDR3 DNA reads TGTGCCAGCAGTGATAGTAAGGGGTTAACTGAAGCTTTCTTT. It encodes CASSDSKGLTEAFF.

V and J are TRBV7-9 and TRBJ2-3, with 13 bases aligning to TRBD2. Germline V gene lookup returns CDR1 SEHNR and CDR2 FQNEAQ (reference sequence). Unmatched junction bases numbered 6, after V lost 5 bases and J lost 4 bases. The CDR3 loop spans 16 amino acids. The CDR3, as DNA: TGTGCCAGCAGCCTCCGGACTAGCGGGAGTGCAGATACGCAGTATTTT. This sequence encodes CASSLRTSGSADTQYF.

The chain employs TRBV5-1 and TRBJ2-1; 10 bases are shared with TRBD2. This CDR3 contains 16 residues. Germline V gives CDR1 SGHRS, CDR2 YFSETQ. J lost 7 bases, V lost 1 base, and 8 bases had no gene match. DNA of the CDR3: TGCGCCAGCAGCTTGTCGCTAGCGGGAGCAAGTAATGAGCAGTTCTTC. Protein product: CASSLSLAGASNEQFF.

This clonotype was seen repeatedly, ten times or more. The J gene is TRBJ1-1, the V gene TRBV28; D is undetermined. Trimming removed 2 bases from V and 7 bases from J, with 8 bases in between. This CDR3 contains 12 residues. CDR1 and CDR2 from the germline V gene are MDHEN and SYDVKM. The CDR3 loop is CASSLGWGEAFF. CDR3 bases: TGTGCCAGCAGTTTAGGTTGGGGTGAAGCTTTCTTT.

In its sample, this clonotype was seen a few times. The chain combines TRBV28 with TRBJ1-6; 7 nucleotides line up with TRBD1. The CDR3 is 13 residues long. The ends lost 9 bases at V and 7 bases at J; junction bases unmatched: 6. Germline CDR1 reads MDHEN; CDR2 reads SYDVKM. The CDR3 DNA sequence: TGTGCCAGTTACGCAGGGGGGAATTCACCCCTCCACTTT. Translating gives CASYAGGNSPLHF.

This clonotype was detected many times. The chain has TRBV11-2 and TRBJ2-2, with D perhaps TRBD2 (6 bases). The CDR3 is 16 amino acids. Germline V gene sequence: CDR1 SGHAT, CDR2 FQNNGV. Trimming pared 5 bases from V and 1 base from J, leaving 14 bases between. In DNA form, the CDR3 reads TGTGCCAGCAGCCCCGCTGGCGGGGTGAACACCGGGGAGCTGTTTTTT. This sequence encodes CASSPAGGVNTGELFF.

This clonotype was seen many times. An end of the junction differs from the germline gene, which may be a read error. V usage is TRBV7-7 and J usage is TRBJ2-5; tentatively, D is TRBD1 (6 bases). This CDR3 comprises 14 residues. Per germline, CDR1 SSHAT and CDR2 FNYEAQ (reference sequence). DNA of the CDR3: TGTGCTAGCAGCTTAACCACAGGGAGTGAGACCCAGTACTTC. Its protein is CASSLTTGSETQYF.

This clonotype occurred many times. A read error may produce the germline difference seen at one junction end. This rearrangement joins TRBV29-1 to TRBJ1-1; D is uncertain. Germline V gene data show CDR1 as SQVTM and CDR2 as ANQGSEA. The CDR3 extends over 11 amino acids. CDR3 DNA sequence: TGCAGCGTAGAAGCAAACACTGAAGCTTTCTTT. Its protein product is CSVEANTEAFF.

The sample holds a few counts of this clonotype. Written as DNA, the CDR3 is TGTGCCAGCAGCTTAGACCTCTCACCCCTCCACTTT. This codes for CASSLDLSPLHF. The V gene is TRBV7-9, the J gene TRBJ1-6; no reliable D call. The CDR3 is 12 residues long. V lost 1 base, J lost 10 bases, and 5 bases lay in between. Germline V gives CDR1 SEHNR, CDR2 FQNEAQ (reference sequence).